This T cell receptor (beta chain) was documented in a study of blood T cell repertoires in COVID-19. V was clipped by 4 bases and J by 4 bases, with 10 bases between them. This CDR3 region has 13 residues. Germline V gene lookup returns CDR1 MNHEY and CDR2 SVGAGI. The table came from immunoSEQ multiplex PCR; TCRdb's copy has only in-frame clones and leaves some out. In the table there are over 200,000 clones, around 80% of which are singletons. The chain employs TRBV6-5 and TRBJ1-2; D is unresolved. The sample consisted of peripheral blood. The origin of this receptor is a woman older than 75 with active or convalescent COVID-19. The CDR3 loop is CASSSGSPYGYTF. In DNA, the CDR3 is TGTGCCAGCAGTTCCGGGAGCCCCTATGGCTACACCTTC.